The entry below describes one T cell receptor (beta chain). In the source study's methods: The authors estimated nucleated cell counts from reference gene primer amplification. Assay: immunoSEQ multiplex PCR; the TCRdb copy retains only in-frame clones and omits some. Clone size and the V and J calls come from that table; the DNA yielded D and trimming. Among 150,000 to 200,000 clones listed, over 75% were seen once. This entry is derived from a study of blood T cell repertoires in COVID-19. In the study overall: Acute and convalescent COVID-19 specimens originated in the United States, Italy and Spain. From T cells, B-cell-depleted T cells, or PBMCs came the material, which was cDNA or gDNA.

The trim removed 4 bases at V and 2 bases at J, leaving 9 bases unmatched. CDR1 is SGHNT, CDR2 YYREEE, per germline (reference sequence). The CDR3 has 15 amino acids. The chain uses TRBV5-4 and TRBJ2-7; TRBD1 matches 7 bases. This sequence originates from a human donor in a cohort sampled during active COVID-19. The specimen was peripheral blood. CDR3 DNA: TGTGCCAGCAGCCCTCTCGGGACAGCTGCCTACGAGCAGTACTTC. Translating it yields CASSPLGTAAYEQYF.